These 29 T cell receptor beta chains came from one sample sequenced in a study of post-analysis software for immune sequencing data. General study results and limits: Five TRBV segments were significantly more frequent in patients than in controls. TRBV5-6, TRBV5-1 and TRBV20-1 were among these segments.

No antigen has been identified for these receptors. Unique molecular identifiers featured in each of the TCR beta cDNA libraries. TCRdb recomputed calls from the PCR reads with MiXCR, one row per CDR3 protein. The sample has roughly 650,000 distinct CDR3 sequences, around 64% seen once. Sample: blood. The receptor source for this set is a girl aged 2-9 years with multiple sclerosis.

The gene calls are TRBV5-4 and TRBJ2-7; 12 bases fit TRBD2. Trimming at V came to 7 bases and at J to 7 bases, leaving 12 bases not matched to a gene. Germline V gives CDR1 SGHNT, CDR2 YYREEE (reference sequence). The CDR3 consists of 15 residues. This CDR3 reads CASHLLAGGPREQYF. In DNA form, the CDR3 reads TGTGCCAGCCACCTCCTAGCGGGAGGGCCGCGTGAGCAGTACTTC.

This clonotype was seen a single time. V gene TRBV14 combines with J gene TRBJ2-7; 7 bases match TRBD2. The V and J ends lost 4 bases and 6 bases, in that order; junction bases with no gene match: 12. Germline V gives CDR1 SGHDN, CDR2 FVKESK. CDR3 length: 15 residues. The CDR3 nucleotides read TGTGCCAGCAGCCCCCTAAGCGGGACTGGGGGCGAGCAGTACTTC. It encodes CASSPLSGTGGEQYF. The whole variable domain, remainder taken from reference TRBV14 and TRBJ2-7, is EAGVTQFPSHSVIEKGQTVTLRCDPISGHDNLYWYRRVMGKEIKFLLHFVKESKQDESGMPNNRFLAERTGGTYSTLKVQPAELEDSGVYFCASSPLSGTGGEQYFGPGTRLTVT.

This clonotype was observed once. The chain links TRBV6-5 to TRBJ2-4; D perhaps matches TRBD1 (6 bases). Trimming left V 4 bases short and J 0 bases short, with 31 bases between. The CDR3 sequence is 22 residues long. Germline assignment: CDR1 MNHEY and CDR2 SVGAGI. The chain's CDR3 is CASSWADSKNRKGLLAKNIQYF. Here the CDR3 DNA reads TGTGCCAGCAGTTGGGCGGACAGTAAAAATCGCAAAGGCCTTCTAGCCAAAAACATTCAGTACTTC.

V usage is TRBV7-3 and J usage is TRBJ2-1, with D perhaps given as TRBD1 or TRBD2 (5 bases each). Looked up from germline, CDR1 is SGHTA and CDR2 is FQGTGA. Between the trimmed V and J ends, which lost 2 bases and 9 bases, there was a span of 17 bases. CDR3 length: 15 amino acids. The CDR3 sequence: CASSLLGGRLVEQFF. The CDR3, as DNA: TGTGCCAGCAGCTTACTTGGGGGACGGTTGGTTGAGCAGTTCTTC.

The chain links TRBV20-1 to TRBJ2-1; 7 positions match TRBD2. The CDR3 is 12 amino acids. Germline V lookup: CDR1 DFQATT, CDR2 SNEGSKA (reference sequence). V lost 1 base, J lost 8 bases, and 2 bases stayed unmatched. The chain's CDR3 is CSARASGDEQFF. DNA of the CDR3: TGCAGTGCTAGAGCTAGCGGAGATGAGCAGTTCTTC.

This clonotype was observed a handful of times. J is TRBJ2-5 and V is TRBV4-2, with TRBD2 as a possible D gene (6 bases). The CDR3 is 17 residues long. Germline CDR1 reads LGHNA; CDR2 reads YNFKEQ. With 0 bases removed from V and 0 bases from J, the gap between germline ends came to 14 bases. The DNA of the CDR3 is TGTGCCAGCAGCCAAGATTCGGGCGGGGAGTACCAAGAGACCCAGTACTTC. Protein sequence: CASSQDSGGEYQETQYF.

The V gene is TRBV5-1, the J gene TRBJ2-5, with 7 positions matching TRBD1. The last part of the DNA fits TRBJ2-7 better; the J call may be wrong. This CDR3 is built from 13 residues. Germline values: CDR1 SGHRS, CDR2 YFSETQ. The DNA for the CDR3 is TGCGCCAGCAGGTCGGGACAGAACAACGAGCAGTACTTC. Its translation is CASRSGQNNEQYF.

The rearrangement links TRBV9 to TRBJ1-4; 7 bases are a match to TRBD1. From germline, CDR1 is SGDLS and CDR2 YYNGEE. V shed 3 bases, J shed 0 bases, and the junction held 5 bases outside the gene matches. The CDR3 covers 16 residues. CDR3 region: CASSGGQIATNEKLFF. In nucleotides, the CDR3 is TGTGCCAGCAGCGGGGGACAGATCGCAACTAATGAAAAACTGTTTTTT.

The V and J genes are TRBV3-1 and TRBJ2-2; tentatively, D is TRBD1 or TRBD2 (5 bases each). V gave up 4 bases and J gave up 3 bases, with 15 bases separating them. CDR3 length: 16 residues. Germline V gene lookup returns CDR1 LGHDT and CDR2 YNNKEL (reference sequence). The CDR3 loop is CASSPPGTDYTGELFF. CDR3 in DNA: TGTGCCAGCAGCCCGCCGGGGACGGATTACACCGGGGAGCTGTTTTTT. Combining the CDR3 with reference TRBV3-1 and TRBJ2-2 gives the whole variable domain DTAVSQTPKYLVTQMGNDKSIKCEQNLGHDTMYWYKQDSKKFLKIMFSYNNKELIINETVPNRFSPKSPDKAHLNLHINSLELGDSAVYFCASSPPGTDYTGELFFGEGSRLTVL.

In this sample, this clonotype turned up a few times. The chain links TRBV10-3 to TRBJ2-5; no definite D call. Trimming took 4 bases from V and 5 from J, leaving 11 bases between them. Germline CDR1 is ENHRY and CDR2 is SYGVKD. This CDR3 contains 13 residues. CDR3 protein: CAISVLAVETQYF. The CDR3 DNA follows: TGTGCCATCAGTGTTCTCGCTGTGGAGACCCAGTACTTC.

This clonotype was counted between two and nine times. The chain couples TRBV10-2 to TRBJ2-7; D perhaps matches TRBD2 (6 bases). The CDR3 totals 13 residues. V shed 6 bases and J shed 2 bases, with 11 bases lying between them. The germline V gene has CDR1 WSHSY and CDR2 SAAADI. CDR3 amino acids: CASSGSSTYEQYF. Here the CDR3 DNA reads TGCGCCAGCAGCGGGAGCAGCACCTACGAGCAGTACTTC.

Comments on this clonotype: An end of the junction differs from the germline gene, which may be a read error. The chain joins TRBV7-9 to TRBJ2-7; D possibly corresponds to TRBD1 (6 bases). The end of the DNA is better explained by TRBJ2-5, so the J call may be wrong. The CDR3 runs 15 residues. CDR1 is SEHNR, CDR2 FQNEAQ, per germline (reference sequence). The CDR3 spells CAGSLARMGAETQYF. As DNA, the CDR3 is TGTGCCGGCAGCTTAGCGAGGATGGGGGCAGAGACCCAGTACTTC.

This chain joins TRBV6-1 and TRBJ2-5; D may match TRBD1 or TRBD2 (5 bases each). TRBJ2-7 matches the DNA end more closely, so the J call is doubtful. The CDR3 loop spans 15 amino acids. Per germline, CDR1 MNHNS and CDR2 SASEGT. The CDR3: CASSWTGTADYEQYF. DNA of the CDR3: TGTGCCAGCAGCTGGACCGGGACCGCCGACTACGAGCAGTACTTC.

This clonotype was seen once. The chain has TRBV11-2 and TRBJ1-1; D is ambiguous. V gave up 2 bases and J gave up 8 bases, with 18 bases separating them. CDR3 length: 15 residues. Germline-derived CDR1 and CDR2 are SGHAT and FQNNGV. In nucleotides, the CDR3 is TGTGCCAGCAGCTTACGGACGGATGGGTCCTCCGAAGCTTTCTTT. Its protein is CASSLRTDGSSEAFF.

This clonotype was seen repeatedly, ten times or more. The chain couples TRBV29-1 to TRBJ2-3; no firm D call. V gave up 3 bases and J gave up 3 bases, with 1 base separating them. This CDR3 is 10 amino acids long. Germline values: CDR1 SQVTM, CDR2 ANQGSEA. CDR3 sequence: CSVETDTQYF. The CDR3, as DNA: TGCAGCGTTGAGACAGATACGCAGTATTTT.

The genes are TRBV5-1 and TRBJ2-1, with 7 bases that match TRBD2. The CDR3 runs 17 residues. Trimming took 4 bases from V and 8 from J; bases not matched to a gene: 18. The germline CDR1 and CDR2 sequences are SGHRS and YFSETQ. The CDR3 region has the DNA TGCGCCAGCAGCCCATCAATTCTAGCGGCGATCAAGGATGAGCAGTTCTTC. The encoded protein is CASSPSILAAIKDEQFF.

This clonotype was detected only once. This chain joins TRBV4-3 and TRBJ2-5, with 8 nucleotides matching TRBD2. Germline V gene data show CDR1 as LGHNA and CDR2 as YSLEER. The CDR3 has 17 amino acids. The V gene end was trimmed by 4 bases and the J gene end by 2 bases; junction bases not matched to a gene: 12. The CDR3 sequence: CASSPSPGAGGQETQYF. The CDR3 nucleotides are TGCGCCAGCAGCCCATCCCCAGGGGCGGGAGGACAAGAGACCCAGTACTTC.

This chain uses TRBV20-1 with TRBJ2-3; D is unresolved. The CDR3 runs 14 residues. Germline V gene sequence: CDR1 DFQATT, CDR2 SNEGSKA (reference sequence). Trimming pared 3 bases from V and 5 bases from J, leaving 15 bases between. CDR3 protein: CSARDGRVLDTQYF. CDR3 bases: TGCAGTGCTAGGGACGGCCGGGTTTTAGATACGCAGTATTTT.

This clonotype was counted only a few times. The CDR3 DNA follows: TGCAGCGTCCGCCCCGGGCTAGCGGGAGGAGGGTCCTACAATGAGCAGTTCTTC. Amino acid sequence: CSVRPGLAGGGSYNEQFF. The chain combines TRBV29-1 with TRBJ2-1, with TRBD2 matching 11 bases. CDR1 SQVTM and CDR2 ANQGSEA come from the germline V gene. This CDR3 is built from 18 residues. J lost 1 base, V lost 6 bases, and 14 bases had no gene match.

This chain connects TRBV12-3 or TRBV12-4 to TRBJ2-4; D remains unclear. V lost 3 bases, J lost 3 bases, and 9 bases lay in between. This CDR3 has 14 residues. This CDR3 reads CASSFGFGKNIQYF. The CDR3 bases are TGTGCCAGCAGTTTCGGGTTCGGCAAAAACATTCAGTACTTC.

This clonotype was counted between two and nine times. This chain links TRBV20-1 with TRBJ1-5; D unclear. Trimming took off 4 bases at V and 4 bases at J, with 17 bases between the two ends. The CDR3 length is 15 residues. Per the germline V gene, CDR1 is DFQATT and CDR2 is SNEGSKA (reference sequence). CDR3 residues: CSAKHSEDLNQPQHF. CDR3 bases: TGCAGTGCTAAACACTCCGAGGACCTGAATCAGCCCCAGCATTTT.

A remark on this clonotype: The germline gene is not matched at one end of the junction; a read error may be the cause. This chain links TRBV11-1 with TRBJ2-5; D is possibly TRBD1 (5 bases). This CDR3 is built from 14 residues. Germline CDR1 is SGHAT and CDR2 is FQDESV (reference sequence). The CDR3, as DNA: TGTGCTAGCAGCCCCGAAGGGGCACTGGACAAGCAGTACTTC. Amino acid sequence: CASSPEGALDKQYF. The complete variable domain, with remaining parts taken from reference TRBV11-1 and TRBJ2-5, reads EAEVAQSPRYKITEKSQAVAFWCDPISGHATLYWYRQILGQGPELLVQFQDESVVDDSQLPKDRFSAERLKGVDSTLKIQPAELGDSAMYLCASSPEGALDKQYFGPGTRLLVL.

The chain has TRBV20-1 and TRBJ2-1; the D gene is possibly TRBD2 (7 bases). The CDR3 runs to 14 residues. V dropped 0 bases and J dropped 8 bases, with 14 bases sitting between them. Germline lookup yields CDR1 DFQATT and CDR2 SNEGSKA (reference sequence). The CDR3 is CSARDLWGGDEQFF. DNA of the CDR3: TGCAGTGCTAGAGATTTGTGGGGGGGCGATGAGCAGTTCTTC.

The rearrangement uses TRBV10-3 and TRBJ1-2, with D perhaps TRBD1 (5 bases). The CDR3 consists of 13 residues. The V and J ends lost 10 bases and 3 bases respectively, with 15 bases between them. Germline V gene data show CDR1 as ENHRY and CDR2 as SYGVKD. CDR3 in amino acids: CATARGRDYGYTF. DNA of the CDR3: TGTGCCACCGCCCGGGGGAGAGACTATGGCTACACCTTC.

This sequence joins TRBV10-3 and TRBJ1-1; 7 nucleotides agree with TRBD1. With 2 bases clipped from V and 1 base from J, the junction kept 4 bases outside the gene matches. The germline gives CDR1 ENHRY, CDR2 SYGVKD. The CDR3 runs to 15 residues. CDR3 amino acids: CAISEEGARNTEAFF. The DNA of the CDR3 is TGTGCCATCAGTGAGGAGGGGGCTCGGAACACTGAAGCTTTCTTT.

The table lists this clonotype with a few counts. V and J are TRBV12-3 or TRBV12-4 and TRBJ2-5, with 11 bases that match TRBD2. This CDR3 is built from 16 residues. The trim removed 2 bases at V and 3 bases at J, leaving 5 bases unmatched. The CDR3 here is CASSLQGLAEEETQYF. CDR3 coding DNA: TGTGCCAGCAGTTTACAGGGACTAGCGGAGGAAGAGACCCAGTACTTC.

In this sample, this clonotype turned up a few times. This chain links TRBV15 with TRBJ2-4; D not resolved. V lost 0 bases and J 6 bases, leaving 9 bases between the germline ends. CDR1 LNHNV and CDR2 YYDKDF come from the germline V gene (reference sequence). CDR3 length: 14 residues. The CDR3 sequence is CATSRDSVPNIQYF. As DNA, the CDR3 is TGTGCCACCAGCAGAGATAGTGTTCCAAACATTCAGTACTTC. Full variable domain (outside the CDR3, taken from reference TRBV15 and TRBJ2-4): DAMVIQNPRYQVTQFGKPVTLSCSQTLNHNVMYWYQQKSSQAPKLLFHYYDKDFNNEADTPDNFQSRRPNTSFCFLDIRSPGLGDTAMYLCATSRDSVPNIQYFGAGTRLSVL.

The V call is TRBV28, the J call TRBJ2-7, with D perhaps TRBD1 (6 bases). Germline V gene data show CDR1 as MDHEN and CDR2 as SYDVKM. V lost 3 bases and J 2 bases, leaving 17 bases between the germline ends. The CDR3 runs to 16 residues. The CDR3: CASSLSSTGTPYEQYF. In nucleotides, the CDR3 is TGTGCCAGCAGTTTGTCCTCGACAGGCACTCCCTACGAGCAGTACTTC.

This clonotype showed up just a few times. CDR3 loop: CASSLASSGGLGEQFF. The CDR3 DNA reads TGCGCCAGCAGCTTGGCGTCTAGCGGGGGTCTCGGTGAGCAGTTCTTC. V gene TRBV5-1 combines with J gene TRBJ2-1; 10 bases fit TRBD2. V was pared by 0 bases and J by 9 bases, with 9 bases of the junction left unmatched. Per the germline V gene, CDR1 is SGHRS and CDR2 is YFSETQ. The CDR3 extends over 16 amino acids.